Listed here are 21 T cell receptor beta chains from one sample, sequenced in a study of human T cells and chemical hapten exposure (dated by TCRdb to about 2021). Library creation used RACE. The listed sequencing device is NextSeq 500. TCRdb itself trimmed the public reads at Q25 with fastp, ran MiXCR and retained productive beta chains. Each entry is one CDR3 protein sequence, shown with its most common DNA and genes. The sample table holds some 110,000 distinct CDR3 sequences, of which less than 40% were seen once. The top ten clones comprise around 2.7% of the sample. Explained via the paper, the time point label denotes: patch test 3, about 24 weeks after DPC sensitization. Reading the label with the study, this specimen's treatment or condition is: therapeutic diphenylcyclopropenone sensitization with weekly scalp DPC. This material consisted of whole blood, taken in connection with sensitization to the hapten diphenylcyclopropenone (DPC). The receptors were sampled from a man aged 40-55 years with alopecia areata. Some clones in this sample may be carry-over from other donors' samples.

The genes are TRBV6-2 or TRBV6-3 and TRBJ1-2; D is undetermined. The CDR3 sequence is 14 residues long. Germline loops: CDR1 MNHEY, CDR2 SVGEGT. V was trimmed by 0 bases and J by 4 bases, leaving 9 bases between them. In DNA form, the CDR3 reads TGTGCCAGCAGTTACTCGGAGCAGTTCTATGGCTACACCTTC. This gives the protein CASSYSEQFYGYTF.

This clonotype has just a few counts. The chain links TRBV28 to TRBJ1-1; D is unresolved. V dropped 6 bases and J dropped 3 bases, with 20 bases sitting between them. CDR1 MDHEN and CDR2 SYDVKM come from the germline V gene. The CDR3 has 16 residues. The CDR3 protein is CASSSSVAGRDTEAFF. The DNA for the CDR3 is TGTGCCAGCAGCTCCTCAGTCGCGGGAAGGGACACTGAAGCTTTCTTT.

This clonotype was picked up a small number of times. This chain's CDR3 is CASSLGGQGQDTQYF. In DNA form, the CDR3 reads TGTGCCAGCAGTTTAGGGGGACAGGGGCAAGATACGCAGTATTTT. V usage is TRBV28 and J usage is TRBJ2-3; 10 bases are shared with TRBD1. This CDR3 has 15 amino acids. V lost 2 bases to trimming and J lost 5 bases; unmatched junction nucleotides: 4. CDR1 and CDR2 (germline): MDHEN, SYDVKM.

The chain recombines TRBV11-3 with TRBJ1-1; maybe TRBD1 (5 bases). CDR3 length equals 15 residues. Germline-derived CDR1 and CDR2 are SGHNT and YENEEA. The germline V and J ends were trimmed by 7 bases and 1 base, with 16 bases remaining between them. The CDR3 loop reads CASKTTGLRNTEAFF. DNA for the CDR3: TGTGCCAGCAAGACTACGGGACTCAGGAACACTGAAGCTTTCTTT.

The chain carries TRBV28 and TRBJ1-2; D unclear. V dropped 3 bases and J dropped 0 bases, with 17 bases sitting between them. Germline-derived CDR1 and CDR2 are MDHEN and SYDVKM. This CDR3 region has 17 residues. The CDR3 sequence: CASSFQTRFLANYGYTF. In DNA, the CDR3 is TGTGCCAGCAGTTTCCAGACAAGGTTTTTAGCTAACTATGGCTACACCTTC.

The rearrangement joins TRBV12-5 to TRBJ2-1, with TRBD2 identical over 10 bases. The CDR3 runs 16 residues. V lost 1 base, J lost 8 bases, and 8 bases stayed unmatched. Germline CDR1 and CDR2: LGHNT and FRNRAP. CDR3: CASGLGLAGASHEQFF. In DNA, the CDR3 is TGTGCTAGTGGTTTGGGGCTAGCGGGAGCCTCCCATGAGCAGTTCTTC.

This clonotype has a handful of counts. V is TRBV20-1 and J is TRBJ2-1; 8 nucleotides agree with TRBD2. The germline V gene encodes CDR1 DFQATT and CDR2 SNEGSKA (reference sequence). V shed 2 bases, J shed 8 bases, and the junction held 8 bases outside the gene matches. CDR3 size: 14 residues. CDR3 in DNA: TGCAGTGCTAGACGGAGCGGGAGTGTCGATGAGCAGTTCTTC. This encodes CSARRSGSVDEQFF.

The chain combines TRBV29-1 with TRBJ2-5, with D possibly being TRBD1 (8 bases). This CDR3 has 14 amino acids. V dropped 6 bases and J dropped 5 bases, with 19 bases sitting between them. The V gene's germline CDR1 is SQVTM and CDR2 ANQGSEA. The DNA for the CDR3 is TGCAGCGTCTCCCGACAGGGGCGGGGGGAGACCCAGTACTTC. Translating it yields CSVSRQGRGETQYF. Full variable domain (outside the CDR3, taken from reference TRBV29-1 and TRBJ2-5): SAVISQKPSRDICQRGTSLTIQCQVDSQVTMMFWYRQQPGQSLTLIATANQGSEATYESGFVIDKFPISRPNLTFSTLTVSNMSPEDSSIYLCSVSRQGRGETQYFGPGTRLLVL.

V is TRBV11-3 and J is TRBJ2-1; D gene ambiguous. The CDR3 length is 14 residues. The ends were cut back, 1 base at V and 5 bases at J, with 9 bases in the middle. Germline V gene data show CDR1 as SGHNT and CDR2 as YENEEA. CDR3 region: CASSLAPSDNEQFF. The CDR3 bases are TGTGCCAGCAGCTTAGCCCCCAGTGACAATGAGCAGTTCTTC.

The genes are TRBV20-1 and TRBJ2-7; weak D call: TRBD1 (5 bases). Germline V gene lookup returns CDR1 DFQATT and CDR2 SNEGSKA (reference sequence). The V gene lost 3 bases and the J gene lost 11 bases, with 14 bases spanning the gap. The length of the CDR3 is 11 residues. Here the CDR3 reads CSARYPGWEYF. Written as DNA, the CDR3 is TGCAGTGCTAGGTACCCAGGGTGGGAGTACTTC.

The gene calls are TRBV6-6 and TRBJ1-1; D is possibly TRBD1 (5 bases). CDR1 and CDR2 (germline): MNHNY, SVGAGI (reference sequence). Trimming left V 5 bases short and J 0 bases short, with 10 bases between. The CDR3 extends over 14 amino acids. The CDR3 loop is CASSGGGLNTEAFF. The CDR3 nucleotides are TGTGCCAGCAGTGGGGGGGGTTTGAACACTGAAGCTTTCTTT.

For the CDR3, the DNA is TGCAGTGCTAGAGAGGGGGGGGTTAAGGTGTGGACCGGGGAGCTGTTTTTT. It specifies CSAREGGVKVWTGELFF. The gene calls are TRBV20-1 and TRBJ2-2; 7 nucleotides line up with TRBD2. CDR3 length: 17 amino acids. Trimming at V came to 0 bases and at J to 5 bases, leaving 12 bases not matched to a gene. Germline V gene sequence: CDR1 DFQATT, CDR2 SNEGSKA (reference sequence).

The chain combines TRBV6-6 with TRBJ1-5, with a tentative D call TRBD1 (6 bases). This CDR3 has 13 residues. The germline gives CDR1 MNHNY, CDR2 SVGAGI (reference sequence). V was trimmed by 11 bases and J by 6 bases, leaving 17 bases between them. This CDR3 is CASSGDWGQPQHF. The CDR3 bases are TGTGCCTCCTCAGGGGATTGGGGTCAGCCCCAGCATTTT.

This chain connects TRBV27 to TRBJ1-1; D uncertain. Trimming pared 4 bases from V and 6 bases from J, leaving 12 bases between. CDR3 length: 13 amino acids. Germline CDR1 MNHEY, CDR2 SMNVEV (reference sequence). The CDR3 DNA is TGTGCCAGCAGTTCTACAGTAGCCCCTGAAGCTTTCTTT. Translation gives CASSSTVAPEAFF.

The J gene is TRBJ2-3, the V gene TRBV13; 9 bases are shared with TRBD2. CDR3 length: 17 residues. CDR1 is PRHDT, CDR2 FYEKMQ, per germline (reference sequence). V was clipped by 1 base and J by 0 bases; unmatched bases: 5. The CDR3: CASSLASGAASTDTQYF. CDR3 bases: TGTGCCAGCAGCTTAGCTAGCGGGGCTGCTAGCACAGATACGCAGTATTTT. Combining the CDR3 with reference TRBV13 and TRBJ2-3 gives the whole variable domain AAGVIQSPRHLIKEKRETATLKCYPIPRHDTVYWYQQGPGQDPQFLISFYEKMQSDKGSIPDRFSAQQFSDYHSELNMSSLELGDSALYFCASSLASGAASTDTQYFGPGTRLTVL.

The table lists this clonotype with many counts. The chain uses TRBV20-1 and TRBJ2-7; D possibly corresponds to TRBD2 (6 bases). CDR1 and CDR2 from the germline V gene are DFQATT and SNEGSKA (reference sequence). The CDR3 consists of 13 residues. V dropped 4 bases and J dropped 6 bases, with 16 bases sitting between them. The CDR3 region has the DNA TGCAGTGCTATAGTTGCGAACGGGGGCGAGCAGTACGTC. Amino acids: CSAIVANGGEQYV.

This clonotype was seen a single time. V and J are TRBV11-2 and TRBJ1-6; 10 bases fit TRBD1. Germline values: CDR1 SGHAT, CDR2 FQNNGV. The CDR3 spans 14 residues. The trim removed 5 bases at V and 8 bases at J, leaving 3 bases unmatched. CDR3 amino acids: CASSLTGGHSPLHF. The DNA of the CDR3 is TGTGCCAGCAGCCTGACAGGGGGCCATTCACCCCTCCACTTT.

V is TRBV7-2 and J is TRBJ2-5; no clear D gene. V lost 5 bases and J lost 7, with 11 bases in between. Germline V gene data show CDR1 as SGHTA and CDR2 as FQGNSA. The CDR3 is made up of 12 amino acids. For the CDR3, the DNA is TGTGCCAGCAGCACATCGGAAGGGACCCAGTACTTC. This translates into CASSTSEGTQYF.

The rearrangement links TRBV28 to TRBJ2-3; 9 bases align to TRBD2. The V gene end was trimmed by 6 bases and the J gene end by 0 bases; junction bases not matched to a gene: 7. CDR3 length: 16 residues. CDR1 MDHEN and CDR2 SYDVKM come from the germline V gene. The CDR3 loop is CASRGTSGRSTDTQYF. Written as DNA, the CDR3 is TGTGCCAGCAGGGGTACAAGCGGGAGGAGCACAGATACGCAGTATTTT.

This clonotype has just a few counts. V and J are TRBV3-1 and TRBJ2-2; the match to TRBD2 covers 10 bases. The CDR3 is 18 residues long. Germline V lookup: CDR1 LGHDT, CDR2 YNNKEL (reference sequence). After removal of 4 bases from V and 4 bases from J, the junction contained 12 bases not matched to a gene. The CDR3 DNA reads TGTGCCAGCAGCCTCATCCCAGCGGGAGGGCCTTTCACCGGGGAGCTGTTTTTT. Translation: CASSLIPAGGPFTGELFF.

This clonotype was detected only a few times. The rearrangement links TRBV6-2 or TRBV6-3 to TRBJ2-7, with D perhaps TRBD2 (6 bases). V lost 4 bases and J lost 2, with 9 bases in between. The CDR3 length is 13 residues. Germline V gene sequence: CDR1 MNHEY, CDR2 SVGEGT. This CDR3 reads CASSSPGAYEQYF. The CDR3 DNA sequence: TGTGCCAGCAGTTCCCCGGGGGCCTACGAGCAGTACTTC.